The T cell receptor (beta chain) described here comes from a study of Ad26.COV2.S vaccination and SARS-CoV-2 variants. Study outcomes and limitations: Spike-specific CD8+ and CD4+ T cell responses reportedly showed substantial breadth after vaccination. Vaccine and placebo groups showed comparable non-spike TCR breadth.

The repertoire was sequenced with immunoSEQ multiplex PCR; TCRdb's copy has only in-frame clones and lacks some. The sample holds about 350,000 clones, 92% seen once. For this clone: Its antigen remains unknown.

This receptor was identified in a human donor who had recovered from COVID-19. The sequencing used peripheral blood, collected after recovery from COVID-19.

CDR3 residues: CASSDPGTPRGTQYF. CDR3 DNA: TGTGCCAGCAGTGATCCCGGGACGCCGCGCGGGACCCAGTACTTC. The chain carries TRBV2 and TRBJ2-5; D possibly matches TRBD1 or TRBD2 (5 bases each). Deletions cut 3 bases from V and 7 bases from J, with 18 bases between. This CDR3 comprises 15 residues. The germline V gene encodes CDR1 SNHLY and CDR2 FYNNEI.